The T cell receptor (beta chain) described here comes from a study of T cell repertoires in cytomegalovirus infection. Broader study findings: CMV-specific HLA-C-restricted TCR beta clonotypes dominated the ex vivo response.

One entry per CDR3 protein results from TCRdb running MiXCR on the reads. The sample consists of 290,000 or so distinct CDR3 sequences, 25% of them appearing once. A few counts support this clonotype. The antigen remains undetermined. Trimming left V 4 bases short and J 0 bases short, with 4 bases between. Per the germline V gene, CDR1 is SNHLY and CDR2 is FYNNEI. The length of the CDR3 is 14 residues. This receptor was taken from a human donor in good health (CMV status not recorded). Some clones in this sample may be carry-over from other donors' samples. The gene calls are TRBV2 and TRBJ2-6; no clear D. Material for sequencing was PBMCs. The CDR3 loop is CASSGDSGANVLTF. In nucleotides, the CDR3 is TGTGCCAGCAGTGGGGACTCTGGGGCCAACGTCCTGACTTTC.